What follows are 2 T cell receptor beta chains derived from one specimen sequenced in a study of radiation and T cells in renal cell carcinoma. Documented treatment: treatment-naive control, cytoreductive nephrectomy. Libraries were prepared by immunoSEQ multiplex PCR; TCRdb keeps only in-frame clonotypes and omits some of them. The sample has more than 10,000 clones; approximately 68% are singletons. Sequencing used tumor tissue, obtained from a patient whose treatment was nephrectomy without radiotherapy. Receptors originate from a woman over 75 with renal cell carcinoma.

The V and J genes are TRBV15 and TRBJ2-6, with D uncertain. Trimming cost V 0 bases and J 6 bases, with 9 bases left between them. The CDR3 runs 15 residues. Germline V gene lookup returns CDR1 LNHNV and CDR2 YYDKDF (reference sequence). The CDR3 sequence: CATSRDRAEANVLTF. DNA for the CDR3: TGTGCCACCAGCAGAGATAGGGCAGAGGCCAACGTCCTGACTTTC.

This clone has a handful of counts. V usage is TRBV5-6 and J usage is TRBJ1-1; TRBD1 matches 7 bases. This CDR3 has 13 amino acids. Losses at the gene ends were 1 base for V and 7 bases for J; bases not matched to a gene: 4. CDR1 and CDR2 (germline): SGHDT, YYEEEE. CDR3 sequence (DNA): TGTGCCAGCAGCTTGCAGGGGGTCGGTGAAGCTTTCTTT. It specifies CASSLQGVGEAFF.